The source of this T cell receptor beta chain is a study of cytomegalovirus exposure and HLA in healthy donors. Germline V lookup: CDR1 SEHNR, CDR2 FQNEAQ (reference sequence). J gave up 7 bases and V 5 bases, and 16 bases lay outside the gene matches. This CDR3 has 16 residues. This clone was recorded only once. Primers included in the PCR were 60 Vbeta and 13 Jbeta primers. Profiling relied on immunoSEQ multiplex PCR, and the TCRdb table lists in-frame clones only, not all of them. The data hold 100,000 to 150,000 clones, with approximately 80% observed a single time. The rearrangement joins TRBV7-9 to TRBJ2-5, with TRBD1 matching over 7 bases. Sequenced sample: PBMCs. The TCR sequence derives from a female donor in good health and CMV-seronegative. The DNA for the CDR3 is TGTGCCAGCAGCCAAGGGACAGTCCAATATACGGGGACCCAGTACTTC. It specifies CASSQGTVQYTGTQYF.